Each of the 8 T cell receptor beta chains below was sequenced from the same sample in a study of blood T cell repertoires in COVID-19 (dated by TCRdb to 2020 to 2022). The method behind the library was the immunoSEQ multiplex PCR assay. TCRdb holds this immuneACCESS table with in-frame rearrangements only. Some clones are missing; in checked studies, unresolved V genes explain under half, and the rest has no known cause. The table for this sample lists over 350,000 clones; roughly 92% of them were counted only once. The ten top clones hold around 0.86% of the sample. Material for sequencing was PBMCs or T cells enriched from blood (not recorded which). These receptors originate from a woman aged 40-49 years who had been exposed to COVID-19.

The CDR3 here is CASSAAGGRQSTGELFF. CDR3 nucleotides: TGTGCCAGCTCAGCCGCCGGGGGACGACAAAGTACCGGGGAGCTGTTTTTT. The V gene is TRBV18, the J gene TRBJ2-2, with D tentatively TRBD2 (6 bases). CDR1 and CDR2 from the germline V gene are KGHSH and LQKENI. The CDR3 contains 17 residues. V was clipped by 5 bases and J by 5 bases, with 21 bases between them.

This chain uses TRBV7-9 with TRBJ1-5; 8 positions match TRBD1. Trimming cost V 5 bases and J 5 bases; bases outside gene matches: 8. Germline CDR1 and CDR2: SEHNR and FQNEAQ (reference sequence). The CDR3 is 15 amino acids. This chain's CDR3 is CASSPETGGDQPQHF. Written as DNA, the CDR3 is TGTGCCAGCAGCCCAGAAACAGGGGGGGATCAGCCCCAGCATTTT.

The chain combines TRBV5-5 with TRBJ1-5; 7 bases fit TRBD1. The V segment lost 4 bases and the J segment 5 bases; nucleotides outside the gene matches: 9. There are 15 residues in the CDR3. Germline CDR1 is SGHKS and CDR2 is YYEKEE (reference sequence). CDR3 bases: TGTGCCAGCAGCCTCAATAGACAGGGCCATCAGCCCCAGCATTTT. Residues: CASSLNRQGHQPQHF.

The DNA for the CDR3 is TGTGCCAGCAGCTCTTACGGGTCCTACGAGCAGTACTTC. This gives the protein CASSSYGSYEQYF. The J gene is TRBJ2-7, the V gene TRBV28; D unclear. Trimming stripped 6 bases from V and 1 base from J, with 10 bases between. This CDR3 is built from 13 residues. The germline CDR1 and CDR2 sequences are MDHEN and SYDVKM.

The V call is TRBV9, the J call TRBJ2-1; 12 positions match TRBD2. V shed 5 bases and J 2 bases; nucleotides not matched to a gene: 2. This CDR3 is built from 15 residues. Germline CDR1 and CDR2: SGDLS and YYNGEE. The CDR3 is CASRSSGGAYNEQFF. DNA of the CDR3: TGTGCCAGCAGATCTAGCGGGGGGGCCTACAATGAGCAGTTCTTC.

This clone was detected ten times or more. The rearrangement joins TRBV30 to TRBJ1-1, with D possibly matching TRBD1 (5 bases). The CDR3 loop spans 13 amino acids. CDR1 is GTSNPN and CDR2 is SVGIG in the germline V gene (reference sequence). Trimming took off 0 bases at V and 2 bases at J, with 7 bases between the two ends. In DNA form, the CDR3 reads TGTGCCTGGAGTGTAGGACAAAACACTGAAGCTTTCTTT. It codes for CAWSVGQNTEAFF.

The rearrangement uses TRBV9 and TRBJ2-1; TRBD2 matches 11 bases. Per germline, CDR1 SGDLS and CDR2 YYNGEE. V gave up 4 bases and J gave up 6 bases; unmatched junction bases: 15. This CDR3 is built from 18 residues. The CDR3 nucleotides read TGTGCCAGCAGCCGAGGAGGACTAGCGGGTTTACAGGGCAATGAGCAGTTCTTC. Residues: CASSRGGLAGLQGNEQFF.

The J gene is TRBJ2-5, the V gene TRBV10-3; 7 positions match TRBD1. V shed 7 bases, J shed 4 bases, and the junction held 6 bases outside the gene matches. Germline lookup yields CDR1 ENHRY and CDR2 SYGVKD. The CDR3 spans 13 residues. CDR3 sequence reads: CAIKASGGETQYF. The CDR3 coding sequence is TGTGCCATCAAAGCCTCAGGGGGAGAGACCCAGTACTTC.